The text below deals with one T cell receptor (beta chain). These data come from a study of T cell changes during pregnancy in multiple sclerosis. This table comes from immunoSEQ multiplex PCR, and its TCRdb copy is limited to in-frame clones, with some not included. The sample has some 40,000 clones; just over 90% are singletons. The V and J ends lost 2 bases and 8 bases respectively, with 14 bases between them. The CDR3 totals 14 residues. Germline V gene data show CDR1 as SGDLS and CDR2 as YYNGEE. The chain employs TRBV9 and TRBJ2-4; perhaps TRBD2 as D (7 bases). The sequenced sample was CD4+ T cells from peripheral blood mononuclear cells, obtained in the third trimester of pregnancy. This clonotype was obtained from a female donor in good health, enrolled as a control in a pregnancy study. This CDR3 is CASSVWGGHDIQYF. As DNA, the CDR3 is TGTGCCAGCAGCGTCTGGGGGGGCCATGACATTCAGTACTTC.